Below are 14 T cell receptor beta chains sequenced from a single sample in a study of breast tumors, draining lymph nodes, adjacent tissues. Samples came from axillary lymph nodes draining the breast cancer. TCRdb re-analysed the multiplex PCR reads in MiXCR, keeping a single row per CDR3 protein. The sample holds around 170,000 distinct CDR3 sequences, 33% seen once. Sequencing input: axillary lymph node tissue. All receptors come from a female donor with breast cancer. Some clones in this sample may be carry-over from other donors' samples.

This clonotype came up many times. V gene TRBV14 combines with J gene TRBJ2-7; maybe TRBD1 (5 bases). Per germline, CDR1 SGHDN and CDR2 FVKESK. The CDR3 totals 17 residues. Trimming removed 5 bases from V and 2 bases from J, with 22 bases in between. CDR3 coding DNA: TGTGCCAGCAGCAAAGTCAGTGGGTCTGGGGCCCCCTACGAGCAGTACTTC. It encodes CASSKVSGSGAPYEQYF.

This clonotype was counted ten times or more. CDR3 DNA sequence: TGCAGCGTTGGCCAATCAGCAGCTGCTAACTATGGCTACACCTTC. It specifies CSVGQSAAANYGYTF. This rearrangement joins TRBV29-1 to TRBJ1-2; no firm D call. CDR3 size: 15 residues. Germline V gene data show CDR1 as SQVTM and CDR2 as ANQGSEA. Trimming stripped 4 bases from V and 0 bases from J, with 15 bases between. Together with reference TRBV29-1 and TRBJ1-2, the CDR3 gives the full variable domain: SAVISQKPSRDICQRGTSLTIQCQVDSQVTMMFWYRQQPGQSLTLIATANQGSEATYESGFVIDKFPISRPNLTFSTLTVSNMSPEDSSIYLCSVGQSAAANYGYTFGSGTRLTVV.

About this clonotype itself: A clone one base away is much larger, so this may be a read error. The chain recombines TRBV5-4 with TRBJ1-2; TRBD1 is a possible D gene (5 bases). This CDR3 contains 14 residues. CDR1 is SGHNT and CDR2 is YYREEE in the germline V gene (reference sequence). V was cut by 3 bases and J by 6 bases, with 15 bases left in between. The CDR3 DNA reads as TGTGCCAGCAGCTCCGGGAATCGGGGGGATGGCTACACCTTC. Translation: CASSSGNRGDGYTF.

For this clonotype: A read error may be the cause here, since a much bigger clone is one base away. The chain couples TRBV12-3 or TRBV12-4 to TRBJ1-2; 8 nucleotides agree with TRBD1. This CDR3 spans 14 amino acids. The CDR3 nucleotides are TGTGCCAGCAATTTACAGGGACAGGTCTATGGCTACACCTTC. Its protein is CASNLQGQVYGYTF.

This chain uses TRBV12-3 or TRBV12-4 with TRBJ1-1; D not certain. The CDR3 consists of 14 residues. Trimming cost V 7 bases and J 0 bases, with 12 bases left between them. This chain's CDR3 is CASTAYGMNTEAFF. The CDR3 DNA is TGTGCCAGCACAGCTTATGGGATGAACACTGAAGCTTTCTTT.

With regard to this clonotype: One end of the junction is discordant with germline, which a read error may explain. The chain links TRBV7-2 to TRBJ2-4; 8 nucleotides agree with TRBD1. This CDR3 spans 10 amino acids. Germline loops: CDR1 SGHTA, CDR2 FQGNSA. CDR3 sequence: CASSLGGQGF. In DNA, the CDR3 is TGTGCCAGCAGCTTGGGAGGACAGGGCTTC.

The CDR3 is CASSLVLAGGADTQYF. The CDR3 coding sequence is TGTGCCAGCAGCTTAGTACTAGCGGGGGGTGCAGATACGCAGTATTTT. This chain uses TRBV7-8 with TRBJ2-3; 12 bases fit TRBD2. After removal of 1 base from V and 4 bases from J, the junction contained 3 bases not matched to a gene. Germline CDR1 reads SGHVS; CDR2 reads FQNEAQ. CDR3 length: 16 residues.

At least ten counts were recorded for this clonotype. The chain combines TRBV20-1 with TRBJ2-7; D not resolved. V was pared by 6 bases and J by 1 base, with 13 bases between. CDR3 length: 13 residues. CDR1 and CDR2 (germline): DFQATT, SNEGSKA (reference sequence). CDR3 in amino acids: CSASGRPSYEQYF. The CDR3 DNA reads as TGCAGTGCCTCGGGTCGGCCTTCCTACGAGCAGTACTTC.

On this clonotype: The junction shows a germline mismatch at one end, possibly a read error. The genes are TRBV24-1 and TRBJ1-5; 9 positions match TRBD1. Germline loops: CDR1 KGHDR, CDR2 SFDVKD. CDR3 length: 19 residues. CDR3 bases: TGCGTCGGACCACACCCCGCTAGACAATCGGGACAGGGCGGGCAGCCCCAGCATTTT. As protein: CVGPHPARQSGQGGQPQHF.

The chain links TRBV29-1 to TRBJ2-3, with 8 bases that match TRBD1. The germline V gene encodes CDR1 SQVTM and CDR2 ANQGSEA. This CDR3 has 13 amino acids. V was clipped by 4 bases and J by 6 bases; unmatched bases: 6. The CDR3 loop is CSVGAGGSDTQYF. As DNA, the CDR3 is TGCAGCGTTGGTGCAGGGGGCAGCGATACGCAGTATTTT.

A note on this clonotype: A single base separates this from a much larger clone, so it may be a read error. This chain's CDR3 is CSAVGLAVSYEQYF. CDR3 coding DNA: TGCAGTGCCGTTGGACTAGCGGTCTCCTACGAGCAGTACTTC. The chain carries TRBV20-1 and TRBJ2-7; 10 bases map to TRBD2. The CDR3 extends over 14 amino acids. Germline CDR1 and CDR2: DFQATT and SNEGSKA (reference sequence). Germline trimming cut 6 bases from V and 0 bases from J; bases unmatched to any gene: 5.

This clonotype was recorded many times. This rearrangement joins TRBV19 to TRBJ1-4; 7 nucleotides align to TRBD1. Germline CDR1 LNHDA, CDR2 SQIVND (reference sequence). Trimming took 5 bases from V and 7 from J; bases not matched to a gene: 7. This CDR3 is 14 amino acids long. The CDR3 DNA follows: TGTGCCAGTAGTTTCCGACAGGGTACTGAAAAACTGTTTTTT. It yields the protein CASSFRQGTEKLFF.

This clonotype has only a few counts. The chain is built from TRBV6-1 and TRBJ2-1; TRBD1 might be the D (6 bases). The ends were cut back, 3 bases at V and 7 bases at J, with 13 bases in the middle. The CDR3 has 14 residues. Germline V gives CDR1 MNHNS, CDR2 SASEGT. Here the CDR3 DNA reads TGTGCCAGCAGTGAGACAGGAGCTAGAAATGAGCAGTTCTTC. Its translation: CASSETGARNEQFF.

This clonotype was found a few times. Germline and junction disagree at one end, which may indicate a read error. This sequence joins TRBV7-3 and TRBJ2-1; TRBD2 matches at 8 bases. Germline CDR1 is SGHTA and CDR2 is FQGTGA. The CDR3 sequence is 15 residues long. The CDR3 region has the DNA TGTGCCAGCAGCTTAAGCCAGCGGGGGTACAATGAGCAGCTCTTC. Its translation: CASSLSQRGYNEQLF.